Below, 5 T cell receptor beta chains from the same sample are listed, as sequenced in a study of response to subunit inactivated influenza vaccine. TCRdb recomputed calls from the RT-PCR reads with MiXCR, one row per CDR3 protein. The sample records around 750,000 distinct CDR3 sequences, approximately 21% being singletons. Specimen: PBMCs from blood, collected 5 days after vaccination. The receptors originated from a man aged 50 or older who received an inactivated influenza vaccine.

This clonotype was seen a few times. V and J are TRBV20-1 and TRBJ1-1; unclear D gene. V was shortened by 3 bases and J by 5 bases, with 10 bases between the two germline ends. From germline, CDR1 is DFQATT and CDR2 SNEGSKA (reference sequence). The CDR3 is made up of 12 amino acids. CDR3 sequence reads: CSASTRLTEAFF. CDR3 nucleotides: TGCAGTGCTAGCACGAGACTAACTGAAGCTTTCTTT.

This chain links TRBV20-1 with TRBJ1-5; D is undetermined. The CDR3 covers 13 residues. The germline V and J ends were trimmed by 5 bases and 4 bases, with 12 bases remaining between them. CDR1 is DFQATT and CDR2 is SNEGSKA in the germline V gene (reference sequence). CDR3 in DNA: TGCAGTGCTGAAGCTTCCAGGAATCAGCCCCAGCATTTT. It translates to CSAEASRNQPQHF.

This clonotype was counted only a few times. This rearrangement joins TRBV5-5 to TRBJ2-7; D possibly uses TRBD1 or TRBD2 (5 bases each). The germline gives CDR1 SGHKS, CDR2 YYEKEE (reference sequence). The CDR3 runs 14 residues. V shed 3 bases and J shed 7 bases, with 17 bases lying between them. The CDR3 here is CASSSTGAGGEQYF. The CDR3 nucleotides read TGTGCCAGCAGCTCTACCGGGGCCGGCGGGGAGCAGTACTTC.

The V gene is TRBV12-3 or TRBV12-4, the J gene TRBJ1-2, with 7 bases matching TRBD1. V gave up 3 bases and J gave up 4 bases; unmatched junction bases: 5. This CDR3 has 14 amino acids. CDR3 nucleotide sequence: TGTGCCAGCAGTTTCGAAGACAGGGTCTATGGCTACACCTTC. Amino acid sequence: CASSFEDRVYGYTF.

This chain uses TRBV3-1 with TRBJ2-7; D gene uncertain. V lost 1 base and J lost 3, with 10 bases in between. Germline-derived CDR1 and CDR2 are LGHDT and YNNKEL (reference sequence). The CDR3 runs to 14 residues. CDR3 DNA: TGTGCCAGCAGCCAAGGAACCGGTCTCTACGAGCAGTACTTC. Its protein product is CASSQGTGLYEQYF.